This entry lists 32 T cell receptor beta chains sequenced from one sample in a study of blood T cell repertoires in COVID-19. Clones were read by immunoSEQ multiplex PCR, and TCRdb kept only the in-frame ones, dropping some. This table has some 160,000 clones, roughly four fifths appearing once. Input material: peripheral blood. Receptor source: a woman of 80 years or more with acute or convalescent COVID-19.

V and J are TRBV7-2 and TRBJ1-6; 7 nucleotides agree with TRBD1. Germline V lookup: CDR1 SGHTA, CDR2 FQGNSA. V was pared by 0 bases and J by 6 bases, with 2 bases of the junction left unmatched. CDR3 size: 15 residues. For the CDR3, the DNA is TGTGCCAGCAGCTTAGCAGGGGGCGGTAATTCACCCCTCCACTTT. It encodes CASSLAGGGNSPLHF.

This clone was counted once. The chain carries TRBV6-5 and TRBJ2-7, with D possibly being TRBD1 (5 bases). Trimming shortened V by 8 bases and J by 1 base, and 18 bases separated the two germline ends. The CDR3 runs to 15 residues. Per the germline V gene, CDR1 is MNHEY and CDR2 is SVGAGI. DNA for the CDR3: TGTGCCAGCTTTTCCTCGACAGCCTCTTCCTACGAGCAGTACTTC. It is translated as CASFSSTASSYEQYF.

This clone was seen a single time. The chain links TRBV7-2 to TRBJ2-1, with D maybe TRBD1 (6 bases). The CDR3 sequence is 17 residues long. The germline V gene encodes CDR1 SGHTA and CDR2 FQGNSA. The germline V and J ends were trimmed by 0 bases and 9 bases, with 21 bases remaining between them. This chain's CDR3 is CASSLAPTGLNRGEQFF. CDR3 coding DNA: TGTGCCAGCAGCTTAGCGCCGACAGGATTAAACAGAGGTGAGCAGTTCTTC.

This clone occurred once. This chain links TRBV11-2 with TRBJ2-2; the D gene is possibly TRBD2 (6 bases). CDR3 length equals 16 residues. The germline gives CDR1 SGHAT, CDR2 FQNNGV. Trimming took 5 bases from V and 6 from J, leaving 19 bases between them. CDR3 in amino acids: CASSERWREWAGELFF. The CDR3 region has the DNA TGTGCCAGCAGCGAAAGGTGGAGGGAGTGGGCCGGGGAGCTGTTTTTT.

This clone has only one observation. The J gene is TRBJ1-2, the V gene TRBV24-1; D may be TRBD1 (5 bases). V gave up 4 bases and J gave up 2 bases, with 10 bases separating them. From germline, CDR1 is KGHDR and CDR2 SFDVKD. The CDR3 consists of 14 residues. CDR3 loop: CATSEPQVNYGYTF. For the CDR3, the DNA is TGTGCCACCAGTGAGCCACAGGTCAACTATGGCTACACCTTC.

The chain is built from TRBV6-5 and TRBJ1-2, with D unresolved. The germline CDR1 and CDR2 sequences are MNHEY and SVGAGI. The CDR3 has 11 residues. V was shortened by 7 bases and J by 8 bases, with 11 bases between the two germline ends. CDR3: CASTRTWGYTF. CDR3 nucleotides: TGTGCCAGCACCAGGACTTGGGGCTACACCTTC.

V usage is TRBV21-1 and J usage is TRBJ2-7; the listed D gene, TRBD1, was not tested against the DNA. TRBV21-1 is flagged as a pseudogene. The CDR3 covers 15 residues. The CDR3 DNA reads TGTGCCAGCAGCAAAGGGGGCAGGCTCTCCTACGAGCAGTACTTC. Translated, it gives CASSKGGRLSYEQYF.

The chain couples TRBV14 to TRBJ2-3; TRBD1 aligns across 10 bases. This CDR3 is built from 15 residues. The trim removed 4 bases at V and 6 bases at J, leaving 7 bases unmatched. CDR1 and CDR2 from the germline V gene are SGHDN and FVKESK. The CDR3 region has the DNA TGTGCCAGCAGCCGAGACAGGGGGCTATGGGATACGCAGTATTTT. It is translated as CASSRDRGLWDTQYF.

This clone was observed many times. The genes are TRBV2 and TRBJ2-7; TRBD2 is a possible D gene (6 bases). The CDR3 has 15 residues. Per germline, CDR1 SNHLY and CDR2 FYNNEI. The germline V and J ends were trimmed by 6 bases and 2 bases, with 17 bases remaining between them. CDR3 residues: CASRHRDFRAYEQYF. CDR3 nucleotide sequence: TGTGCCAGCAGACACCGGGACTTCCGAGCCTACGAGCAGTACTTC.

V usage is TRBV27 and J usage is TRBJ1-6; no clear D. Germline V lookup: CDR1 MNHEY, CDR2 SMNVEV (reference sequence). Trimming took 2 bases from V and 9 from J, leaving 11 bases between them. The CDR3 runs 14 residues. The CDR3: CASSLAGLGSPLHF. The CDR3 nucleotides are TGTGCCAGCAGTTTAGCGGGTTTAGGTTCACCCCTCCACTTT.

The V gene is TRBV5-1, the J gene TRBJ2-3; 12 bases are shared with TRBD2. The CDR3 has 15 residues. Germline trimming cut 4 bases from V and 2 bases from J; bases unmatched to any gene: 2. Germline V lookup: CDR1 SGHRS, CDR2 YFSETQ. The CDR3 nucleotides are TGCGCCAGCAGCCGACTAGCGGGAGTCACAGATACGCAGTATTTT. Amino acid sequence: CASSRLAGVTDTQYF. Full variable domain (outside the CDR3, taken from reference TRBV5-1 and TRBJ2-3): KAGVTQTPRYLIKTRGQQVTLSCSPISGHRSVSWYQQTPGQGLQFLFEYFSETQRNKGNFPGRFSGRQFSNSRSEMNVSTLELGDSALYLCASSRLAGVTDTQYFGPGTRLTVL.

This clone was detected a few times. The rearrangement joins TRBV19 to TRBJ1-1; the D gene is possibly TRBD1 (6 bases). The CDR3 is 14 residues long. Germline lookup yields CDR1 LNHDA and CDR2 SQIVND (reference sequence). The V end lost 4 bases, the J end lost 5 bases, and 14 bases lay between the germline ends. Here the CDR3 reads CASSSRGGWTEAFF. DNA for the CDR3: TGTGCCAGTAGTAGCAGGGGTGGTTGGACTGAAGCTTTCTTT.

The chain combines TRBV6-2 or TRBV6-3 with TRBJ2-5; TRBD2 is a possible D gene (6 bases). The germline V and J ends were trimmed by 5 bases and 5 bases, with 12 bases remaining between them. Germline V gene data show CDR1 as MNHEY and CDR2 as SVGEGT. The CDR3 is 13 amino acids. The CDR3 nucleotides are TGTGCCAGCAGTCGCGGGGAAGGTGAGACCCAGTACTTC. Protein sequence: CASSRGEGETQYF.

This rearrangement joins TRBV29-1 to TRBJ2-7; 12 bases are a match to TRBD2. Germline assignment: CDR1 SQVTM and CDR2 ANQGSEA. The CDR3 totals 13 residues. V dropped 5 bases and J dropped 7; count of bases not matched to a gene: 6. CDR3 sequence reads: CSVRLAGVTEQYF. The CDR3 DNA reads TGCAGCGTTCGACTAGCGGGAGTCACAGAGCAGTACTTC.

This sequence joins TRBV3-1 (or the pseudogene TRBV3-2) and TRBJ2-3, with TRBD1 identical over 9 bases. With V trimmed by 2 bases and J by 1 base, 1 base remained unmatched. Germline CDR1 reads LGHDT; CDR2 reads YNNKEL (reference sequence). The CDR3 consists of 15 residues. CDR3 sequence (DNA): TGTGCCAGCAGCCAACGGACAGGGGGCACAGATACGCAGTATTTT. Translation: CASSQRTGGTDTQYF.

The gene calls are TRBV5-1 and TRBJ2-7; 8 bases fit TRBD1. V lost 0 bases and J lost 6; bases outside the gene matches: 8. This CDR3 is 15 amino acids long. Germline loops: CDR1 SGHRS, CDR2 YFSETQ. The CDR3 sequence: CASSLGTGLTREQYF. The CDR3 nucleotides read TGCGCCAGCAGCTTGGGGACAGGGTTAACGCGCGAGCAGTACTTC.

This chain joins TRBV3-1 (or the pseudogene TRBV3-2) and TRBJ2-7, with 7 bases that match TRBD1. The CDR3 extends over 16 amino acids. Germline V gene data show CDR1 as LGHDT and CDR2 as YNNKEL (reference sequence). Trimming took 1 base from V and 3 from J; bases not matched to a gene: 9. CDR3 in DNA: TGTGCCAGCAGCCAAGGGAAGACAGGGCTAAACTACGAGCAGTACTTC. Translated, it gives CASSQGKTGLNYEQYF.

V is TRBV7-2 and J is TRBJ2-1; D might be TRBD2 (6 bases). The V gene lost 0 bases and the J gene lost 6 bases, with 15 bases spanning the gap. Germline V gene lookup returns CDR1 SGHTA and CDR2 FQGNSA. The CDR3 is made up of 16 amino acids. This chain's CDR3 is CASSLAVLAAANEQFF. In nucleotides, the CDR3 is TGTGCCAGCAGCTTAGCGGTACTAGCCGCTGCCAATGAGCAGTTCTTC.

This chain links TRBV19 with TRBJ1-4, with D tentatively TRBD1 (5 bases). V was pared by 7 bases and J by 3 bases, with 15 bases between. CDR1 and CDR2 (germline): LNHDA, SQIVND (reference sequence). The CDR3 has 15 residues. For the CDR3, the DNA is TGTGCCAGTAATTCCAGGGAGGTTGCTAATGAAAAACTGTTTTTT. Encoded protein: CASNSREVANEKLFF.

With regard to this clone: This specimen includes other DNA sequences encoding the same CDR3. V and J are TRBV5-1 and TRBJ1-1, with D possibly TRBD1 on 6 matching bases. This CDR3 contains 14 residues. CDR1 is SGHRS and CDR2 is YFSETQ in the germline V gene. V was trimmed by 0 bases and J by 1 base, leaving 7 bases between them. The CDR3, as DNA: TGCGCCAGCAGCTTGGCCAGGGGGAACACTGAAGCTTTCTTT. The encoded protein is CASSLARGNTEAFF.

This clone was picked up one time. V and J are TRBV6-5 and TRBJ2-7, with TRBD1 as a possible D gene (6 bases). Germline V lookup: CDR1 MNHEY, CDR2 SVGAGI. This CDR3 has 13 residues. V lost 7 bases and J lost 7, with 17 bases in between. In DNA, the CDR3 is TGTGCCAGCACAGGGGCATACCAAGGGGAGCAGTACTTC. Residues: CASTGAYQGEQYF.

The V call is TRBV28, the J call TRBJ1-5, with D tentatively TRBD1 (6 bases). The germline CDR1 and CDR2 sequences are MDHEN and SYDVKM. The ends were cut back, 6 bases at V and 5 bases at J, with 14 bases in the middle. There are 14 residues in the CDR3. The CDR3 spells CASSRGQSHQPQHF. The DNA for the CDR3 is TGTGCCAGCAGCCGAGGACAGTCACATCAGCCCCAGCATTTT.

The chain has TRBV5-1 and TRBJ2-1; possibly TRBD2 for D (5 bases). CDR1 SGHRS and CDR2 YFSETQ come from the germline V gene. The length of the CDR3 is 16 residues. V shed 6 bases and J shed 2 bases, with 18 bases lying between them. The CDR3 coding sequence is TGCGCCAGCACCCCGAGGGTGGGTTCGGCCTACAATGAGCAGTTCTTC. Amino acid sequence: CASTPRVGSAYNEQFF.

Only a few counts were recorded for this clone. The V and J genes are TRBV9 and TRBJ2-2, with D possibly matching TRBD2 (6 bases). The CDR3 has 14 amino acids. Germline values: CDR1 SGDLS, CDR2 YYNGEE. The V end was cut by 7 bases, the J end by 6 bases, with 16 bases between. CDR3 sequence reads: CASGRAGDSGELFF. For the CDR3, the DNA is TGTGCCAGCGGCAGGGCCGGGGACTCCGGGGAGCTGTTTTTT.

The chain recombines TRBV11-3 with TRBJ2-3, with D tentatively TRBD2 (5 bases). V was trimmed by 2 bases and J by 0 bases, leaving 12 bases between them. The CDR3 runs 16 residues. Germline-derived CDR1 and CDR2 are SGHNT and YENEEA. The CDR3 DNA reads as TGTGCCAGCAGCTTAATGAGGGTCCCCAGCACAGATACGCAGTATTTT. The encoded protein is CASSLMRVPSTDTQYF.

This clone occurred once. The chain uses TRBV24-1 and TRBJ1-2; 11 positions agree with TRBD1. From germline, CDR1 is KGHDR and CDR2 SFDVKD. With 10 bases clipped from V and 7 bases from J, the junction kept 7 bases outside the gene matches. This CDR3 is built from 13 residues. The DNA for the CDR3 is TGTGCCACAGCTACCGGGACAGGGGGTGGCTACACCTTC. Translated: CATATGTGGGYTF.

The chain recombines TRBV10-1 with TRBJ2-1, with D possibly being TRBD2 (6 bases). The CDR3 contains 16 residues. Germline CDR1 WNHNN, CDR2 SYGVQD (reference sequence). The V end was cut by 3 bases, the J end by 12 bases, with 24 bases between. The CDR3 loop reads CASSDGGARRFMPQFF. The CDR3 region has the DNA TGCGCCAGCAGTGATGGAGGGGCTCGGCGATTCATGCCGCAGTTCTTC.

CDR3 residues: CASSVERGVYNEQFF. In DNA form, the CDR3 reads TGCGCCAGCAGCGTAGAGCGGGGAGTCTACAATGAGCAGTTCTTC. V gene TRBV5-1 combines with J gene TRBJ2-1; 7 bases agree with TRBD2. J gave up 3 bases and V 4 bases, and 7 bases lay outside the gene matches. The germline V gene has CDR1 SGHRS and CDR2 YFSETQ. The CDR3 runs 15 residues.

The chain uses TRBV3-1 (or the pseudogene TRBV3-2) and TRBJ2-2, with D unresolved. Trimming stripped 7 bases from V and 4 bases from J, with 16 bases between. The germline gives CDR1 LGHDT, CDR2 YNNKEL (reference sequence). The CDR3 has 15 amino acids. The DNA for the CDR3 is TGTGCCAGCAATGACCTGGCGGCTGGCACCGGGGAGCTGTTTTTT. It yields the protein CASNDLAAGTGELFF.

V gene TRBV21-1 combines with J gene TRBJ2-5; the D call in the table, TRBD2, was not verified against the DNA. TRBV21-1 is a recognized pseudogene. The CDR3 extends over 10 amino acids. In DNA form, the CDR3 reads TGTGCCAGCCGGCAAGAGACCCAGTACTTC. It encodes CASRQETQYF.

The chain couples TRBV4-3 to TRBJ2-1; D is possibly TRBD2 (5 bases). The CDR3 consists of 13 residues. The ends were cut back, 4 bases at V and 1 base at J, with 5 bases in the middle. The germline gives CDR1 LGHNA, CDR2 YSLEER. The CDR3 loop reads CASSRGSYNEQFF. In nucleotides, the CDR3 is TGCGCCAGCAGCCGCGGGTCCTACAATGAGCAGTTCTTC.

CDR3 sequence (DNA): TGTGCCATCAGTGAAGGGGACAGTGACTATGGCTACACCTTC. Translating gives CAISEGDSDYGYTF. This chain joins TRBV10-3 and TRBJ1-2; 7 bases match TRBD1. The CDR3 is made up of 14 amino acids. The trim removed 3 bases at V and 3 bases at J, leaving 4 bases unmatched. Per germline, CDR1 ENHRY and CDR2 SYGVKD.